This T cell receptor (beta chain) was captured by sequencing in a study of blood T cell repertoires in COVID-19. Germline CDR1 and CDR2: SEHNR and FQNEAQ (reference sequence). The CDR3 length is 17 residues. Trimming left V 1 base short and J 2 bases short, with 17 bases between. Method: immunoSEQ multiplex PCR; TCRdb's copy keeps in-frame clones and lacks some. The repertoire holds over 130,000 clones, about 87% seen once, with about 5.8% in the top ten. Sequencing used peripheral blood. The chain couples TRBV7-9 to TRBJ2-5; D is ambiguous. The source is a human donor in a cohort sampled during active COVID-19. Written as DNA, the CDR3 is TGTGCCAGCAGCTTAGGGGTTTTGGTGGCAGGACAAGAGACCCAGTACTTC. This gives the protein CASSLGVLVAGQETQYF.